A single sample is the source of the 18 T cell receptor beta chains below, sequenced in a study of neurological immune-mediated disorders. TCRdb re-called the 5' RACE reads through MiXCR, storing one row per CDR3 protein. The sample contains 110,000 or so distinct CDR3 sequences, more than 2.5% of which appear only once. Input material: PBMCs. The origin of the receptors is a woman in her twenties or thirties with multiple sclerosis.

The chain is built from TRBV7-8 and TRBJ2-7; D possibly corresponds to TRBD2 (6 bases). This CDR3 has 13 amino acids. Germline V gene lookup returns CDR1 SGHVS and CDR2 FQNEAQ. V was pared by 3 bases and J by 2 bases, with 8 bases between. The CDR3 DNA sequence: TGTGCCAGCAGCTTGTGGACTACCTACGAGCAGTACTTC. This gives the protein CASSLWTTYEQYF.

This clonotype showed up many times. The chain is built from TRBV9 and TRBJ2-2; TRBD2 agrees at 13 bases. V shed 4 bases, J shed 4 bases, and the junction held 4 bases outside the gene matches. Germline CDR1 reads SGDLS; CDR2 reads YYNGEE. The CDR3 is 16 residues long. The CDR3 sequence is CASSLRTSGGTGELFF. The DNA of the CDR3 is TGTGCCAGCAGCCTGCGGACTAGCGGGGGCACCGGGGAGCTGTTTTTT.

This clonotype showed up many times. The rearrangement links TRBV20-1 to TRBJ1-5; TRBD1 might be the D (6 bases). V lost 4 bases and J lost 7, with 23 bases in between. Germline V gives CDR1 DFQATT, CDR2 SNEGSKA (reference sequence). The CDR3 has 16 residues. The CDR3 reads CSANREPETVGQPQHF. The DNA of the CDR3 is TGCAGTGCTAACAGGGAACCCGAAACAGTAGGGCAGCCCCAGCATTTT.

This clonotype was observed a handful of times. The chain combines TRBV20-1 with TRBJ1-2, with a possible D match to TRBD1 (6 bases). The CDR3 extends over 15 amino acids. Per the germline V gene, CDR1 is DFQATT and CDR2 is SNEGSKA (reference sequence). V lost 0 bases, J lost 4 bases, and 15 bases lay in between. The CDR3 region is CSARDEQGKSYGYTF. The CDR3 DNA follows: TGCAGTGCTAGAGATGAACAGGGAAAAAGCTATGGCTACACCTTC.

Many counts were recorded for this clonotype. The chain carries TRBV7-2 and TRBJ2-3; 10 nucleotides align to TRBD2. Per germline, CDR1 SGHTA and CDR2 FQGNSA. This CDR3 contains 16 residues. J gave up 0 bases and V 5 bases, and 5 bases lay outside the gene matches. CDR3 protein: CASSPIAGGSTDTQYF. As DNA, the CDR3 is TGTGCCAGCAGCCCAATAGCGGGGGGAAGCACAGATACGCAGTATTTT.

This clonotype was observed many times. The chain employs TRBV27 and TRBJ2-1; TRBD2 matches at 9 bases. Germline V gene data show CDR1 as MNHEY and CDR2 as SMNVEV (reference sequence). J lost 4 bases, V lost 6 bases, and 10 bases had no gene match. The CDR3 contains 16 residues. CDR3 in amino acids: CASSASGADLYNEQFF. For the CDR3, the DNA is TGTGCCAGCAGCGCTAGCGGGGCAGACCTTTACAATGAGCAGTTCTTC.

This clonotype has at least ten counts. CDR3 DNA sequence: TGTGCCAGCAGCTTGGCCGGCAGGGACATGACGCAGTATTTT. It translates to CASSLAGRDMTQYF. V usage is TRBV5-5 and J usage is TRBJ2-3, with D tentatively TRBD1 (6 bases). Trimming removed 0 bases at V and 9 bases at J, with 14 bases between. This CDR3 has 14 amino acids. Germline-derived CDR1 and CDR2 are SGHKS and YYEKEE (reference sequence).

This clonotype has ten or more counts. The V gene is TRBV20-1, the J gene TRBJ2-4; D might be TRBD1 (5 bases). V lost 3 bases and J lost 1, with 10 bases in between. Germline loops: CDR1 DFQATT, CDR2 SNEGSKA (reference sequence). This CDR3 has 14 residues. CDR3 in amino acids: CSARVSGAKNIQYF. CDR3 DNA sequence: TGCAGTGCTAGGGTGTCAGGGGCCAAAAACATTCAGTACTTC.

This chain joins TRBV29-1 and TRBJ2-5; TRBD1 is a possible D gene (6 bases). This CDR3 spans 13 amino acids. The germline V and J ends were trimmed by 4 bases and 7 bases, with 16 bases remaining between them. CDR1 and CDR2 (germline): SQVTM, ANQGSEA. DNA for the CDR3: TGCAGCGTTGGGACAGCCCAGGTTGTGACCCAGTACTTC. Encoded protein: CSVGTAQVVTQYF.

Many counts were recorded for this clonotype. The genes are TRBV5-1 and TRBJ2-2; 7 nucleotides match TRBD1. Germline assignment: CDR1 SGHRS and CDR2 YFSETQ. Losses at the gene ends were 6 bases for V and 4 bases for J; bases not matched to a gene: 6. The CDR3 extends over 14 amino acids. The CDR3 coding sequence is TGCGCCAGCAAAGACAGGGCGGGCACCGGGGAGCTGTTTTTT. This codes for CASKDRAGTGELFF.

This clonotype was seen a single time. Possible read error: a much larger clone is one base away. The rearrangement joins TRBV10-3 to TRBJ2-1; D remains ambiguous. The germline V gene has CDR1 ENHRY and CDR2 SYGVKD. The CDR3 is made up of 13 amino acids. Trimming pared 0 bases from V and 8 bases from J, leaving 8 bases between. This CDR3 is CAISESHLDEQFF. The CDR3 nucleotides are TGTGCCATCAGTGAGTCTCACCTGGATGAGCAGTTCTTC.

This clonotype was counted at least ten times. V gene TRBV6-5 combines with J gene TRBJ1-2, with no clear D. Germline CDR1 MNHEY, CDR2 SVGAGI. With 9 bases removed from V and 7 bases from J, the gap between germline ends came to 12 bases. The CDR3 is made up of 11 amino acids. The CDR3 region has the DNA TGTGCCAGTATGGAATCCGGTGGCTACACCTTC. It codes for CASMESGGYTF.

This clonotype appeared many times. The chain has TRBV4-1 and TRBJ2-5; TRBD2 agrees at 13 bases. Germline V CDR1 and CDR2: MGHRA, YSYEKL. V was clipped by 2 bases and J by 5 bases; unmatched bases: 5. This CDR3 region has 16 residues. For the CDR3, the DNA is TGCGCCAGCAGCCAATTATGGACTAGCGGGGGTGAGACCCAGTACTTC. It encodes CASSQLWTSGGETQYF.

There are many counts of this clonotype. V usage is TRBV6-2 or TRBV6-3 and J usage is TRBJ1-2; D not certain. With 3 bases removed from V and 2 bases from J, the gap between germline ends came to 7 bases. The CDR3 is 13 amino acids. CDR1 is MNHEY, CDR2 SVGEGT, per germline. The DNA for the CDR3 is TGTGCCAGCAGTTATTCCAGCAACTATGGCTACACCTTC. This encodes CASSYSSNYGYTF.

At least ten counts were recorded for this clonotype. J is TRBJ1-1 and V is TRBV6-2 or TRBV6-3, with D possibly being TRBD1 (6 bases). V lost 6 bases and J 5 bases, leaving 22 bases between the germline ends. The CDR3 is made up of 16 amino acids. The germline CDR1 and CDR2 sequences are MNHEY and SVGEGT. The CDR3: CASSRQVGLGGTEAFF. CDR3 DNA sequence: TGTGCCAGCAGCCGACAGGTTGGACTGGGGGGTACTGAAGCTTTCTTT.

The chain combines TRBV20-1 with TRBJ2-5; 10 nucleotides align to TRBD2. V was clipped by 3 bases and J by 5 bases; unmatched bases: 6. This CDR3 spans 14 amino acids. In germline, CDR1 is DFQATT, CDR2 SNEGSKA (reference sequence). The CDR3, as DNA: TGCAGTGCTAGCAAGCGGGGGGGCCGCGAGACCCAGTACTTC. Translated, it gives CSASKRGGRETQYF.

This clonotype was counted ten times or more. The chain joins TRBV5-1 to TRBJ2-1; 9 bases line up with TRBD2. Germline V gives CDR1 SGHRS, CDR2 YFSETQ. Trimming took 1 base from V and 10 from J; bases not matched to a gene: 9. The CDR3 has 15 residues. The CDR3, as DNA: TGCGCCAGCAGCTTGAGGGCTAGCGGGAAACCGGAGCAGTTCTTC. Its translation: CASSLRASGKPEQFF.

The table lists this clonotype with many counts. This chain links TRBV7-2 with TRBJ1-6; the D is unclear. The CDR3 sequence is 15 residues long. CDR1 is SGHTA and CDR2 is FQGNSA in the germline V gene. V was clipped by 5 bases and J by 3 bases, with 11 bases between them. CDR3 region: CASSPRTGYNSPLHF. Written as DNA, the CDR3 is TGTGCCAGCAGCCCCCGGACGGGCTATAATTCACCCCTCCACTTT.